This T cell receptor (beta chain) was sequenced in a study of blood T cell repertoires in COVID-19. Turning to the study itself: Sample material is recorded as cDNA or gDNA derived from T cells, B-cell-depleted T cells, or PBMCs.

Profiling relied on immunoSEQ multiplex PCR, and the TCRdb table lists in-frame clones only, not all of them. The table records 150,000 or so clones, around four fifths of them present only once. The CDR3 has 18 residues. Sequencing was carried out using peripheral blood. The chain combines TRBV21-1 with TRBJ2-1; the table calls TRBD2, which could not be checked here. TRBV21-1 is assigned pseudogene status. This clonotype was sampled from a woman aged 40 to 50 with active or convalescent COVID-19. In DNA, the CDR3 is TGTGCCAGCAGCGCCCACCGTGGGGGGGTCTATACCTACAATGAGCAGTTCTTC. It encodes CASSAHRGGVYTYNEQFF.